The sequence of this TCR beta chain was determined in a study of T cell repertoires in breast cancer. An expanded emulsion RT-PCR with primers for all TCR V genes paired CD8+ T cell chains. J gave up 7 bases and V 7 bases, and 8 bases lay outside the gene matches. The CDR3 is made up of 14 amino acids. CDR1 and CDR2 from the germline V gene are DFQATT and SNEGSKA (reference sequence). By proportion, this clonotype is medium-sized. A second nested PCR with blocking oligonucleotides suppressed unpaired genes. One entry per CDR3 protein, called by TCRdb with MiXCR from the emulsion pairing reads. The table has approximately 4,000 distinct CDR3 sequences, 30% to 40% seen once.

Sequencing was carried out using CD8+ T cells. The sequence was obtained from a pool of human donors with breast cancer or a healthy control (not recorded which). The rearrangement joins TRBV20-1 to TRBJ2-1; 12 positions agree with TRBD2. This CDR3 is CSGTRTSGVNEQFF. CDR3 sequence (DNA): TGCAGTGGCACGAGGACTAGCGGGGTAAATGAGCAGTTCTTC.